The 23 T cell receptor beta chains presented below share a single source sample, sequenced in a study of beta chain features in type 1 diabetes. Of the isolated RNA, all was reverse transcribed, and so the sequenced material was expressed TCRB transcripts. TCRdb's table, derived via immunoSEQ multiplex PCR, lists solely in-frame clones and lacks some. Of about 900,000 clones listed, 15% to 20% are singletons. The sequenced sample was naive CD4+ T cells from blood. The origin of the receptors is a woman between 18 and 30 years old in good health.

The chain recombines TRBV6-5 with TRBJ2-7; 7 bases map to TRBD2. V was clipped by 2 bases and J by 2 bases; unmatched bases: 6. The CDR3 spans 15 residues. Germline V CDR1 and CDR2: MNHEY, SVGAGI. CDR3 nucleotides: TGTGCCAGCAGTTACAAGTCTAGCGGTACCTACGAGCAGTACTTC. This codes for CASSYKSSGTYEQYF.

V and J are TRBV7-9 and TRBJ2-1; the D is unclear. This CDR3 region has 16 residues. The V gene lost 5 bases and the J gene lost 0 bases, with 14 bases spanning the gap. The germline V gene has CDR1 SEHNR and CDR2 FQNEAQ (reference sequence). CDR3 in DNA: TGTGCCAGCAGCCCTTCAGGCCGAAGCTCCTACAATGAGCAGTTCTTC. It codes for CASSPSGRSSYNEQFF.

This clone was seen once. This chain uses TRBV18 with TRBJ2-1; 10 positions agree with TRBD2. V trimming: 4 bases; J trimming: 9 bases; junction bases outside the gene matches: 6. CDR1 and CDR2 (germline): KGHSH, LQKENI. The length of the CDR3 is 14 residues. The CDR3, as DNA: TGTGCCAGCTCACTGGGAGCGGGAGGGGTTGAGCAGTTCTTC. Its translation is CASSLGAGGVEQFF.

The chain couples TRBV10-3 to TRBJ2-2; tentative D call: TRBD2 (6 bases). Between the trimmed V and J ends, which lost 8 bases and 0 bases, there was a span of 22 bases. The CDR3 is 18 residues long. Germline-derived CDR1 and CDR2 are ENHRY and SYGVKD. In DNA, the CDR3 is TGTGCCATCTACGCAACTCGGGGCCGGACTACGAACACCGGGGAGCTGTTTTTT. Translated, it gives CAIYATRGRTTNTGELFF.

This clone was detected only a few times. The gene calls are TRBV2 and TRBJ1-2, with D maybe TRBD1 (6 bases). The germline CDR1 and CDR2 sequences are SNHLY and FYNNEI. V was shortened by 5 bases and J by 8 bases, with 12 bases between the two germline ends. This CDR3 is built from 12 residues. In DNA, the CDR3 is TGTGCCAGCAGTACAGGGAGTGGCGGCTACACCTTC. Residues: CASSTGSGGYTF.

The genes are TRBV29-1 and TRBJ1-1; D is possibly TRBD1 (6 bases). The germline gives CDR1 SQVTM, CDR2 ANQGSEA. Trimming removed 6 bases at V and 0 bases at J, with 17 bases between. There are 15 residues in the CDR3. The CDR3 DNA reads TGCAGCGTCGGAGAGGCATGGGGGCTGAACACTGAAGCTTTCTTT. This sequence encodes CSVGEAWGLNTEAFF.

This clone has a handful of counts. The same CDR3 also results from other DNA sequences found in this sample. The chain recombines TRBV7-2 with TRBJ1-5; weak D call: TRBD1 (5 bases). The CDR3 loop spans 13 amino acids. Germline values: CDR1 SGHTA, CDR2 FQGNSA. Between the trimmed V and J ends, which lost 1 base and 6 bases, there was a span of 7 bases. The CDR3 here is CASSLGRGQPQHF. The CDR3 DNA is TGTGCCAGCAGCTTAGGGAGGGGTCAGCCCCAGCATTTT.

This clone has just a few counts. This chain joins TRBV5-4 and TRBJ2-1, with TRBD2 as a possible D gene (5 bases). The CDR3 consists of 14 residues. Germline V gene lookup returns CDR1 SGHNT and CDR2 YYREEE (reference sequence). V shed 3 bases and J shed 5 bases, with 12 bases lying between them. CDR3 bases: TGTGCCAGCAGCTGGGGAGTTAAAAACAATGAGCAGTTCTTC. Protein product: CASSWGVKNNEQFF.

The genes are TRBV7-2 and TRBJ2-5; D is ambiguous. CDR1 and CDR2 (germline): SGHTA, FQGNSA. V was pared by 2 bases and J by 3 bases, with 13 bases between. The CDR3 has 15 amino acids. The CDR3 DNA sequence: TGTGCCAGCAGCTTATTCGGGCAGCCGAAAGAGACCCAGTACTTC. Protein: CASSLFGQPKETQYF. Variable domain in full (rest from reference TRBV7-2 and TRBJ2-5): GAGVSQSPSNKVTEKGKDVELRCDPISGHTALYWYRQSLGQGLEFLIYFQGNSAPDKSGLPSDRFSAERTGGSVSTLTIQRTQQEDSAVYLCASSLFGQPKETQYFGPGTRLLVL.

This clone was observed a few times. The chain couples TRBV10-3 to TRBJ2-1, with a tentative D call TRBD2 (6 bases). Germline values: CDR1 ENHRY, CDR2 SYGVKD. Trimming removed 11 bases from V and 8 bases from J, with 19 bases in between. The CDR3 is 13 amino acids. The CDR3 reads CAPVGGAWHEQFF. The CDR3 nucleotides are TGTGCCCCGGTCGGGGGAGCCTGGCATGAGCAGTTCTTC.

This clone has just a few counts. The V call is TRBV28, the J call TRBJ2-1; TRBD2 matches at 9 bases. Germline V gene sequence: CDR1 MDHEN, CDR2 SYDVKM. J lost 3 bases, V lost 8 bases, and 5 bases had no gene match. The CDR3 spans 14 residues. The CDR3 sequence is CASDSGSHYNEQFF. Written as DNA, the CDR3 is TGTGCCAGCGATAGCGGGAGCCACTACAATGAGCAGTTCTTC.

In regard to this clone: This sample includes further DNA sequences coding for the same CDR3. The chain recombines TRBV28 with TRBJ1-4, with 8 bases identical to TRBD1. With V trimmed by 2 bases and J by 7 bases, 3 bases remained unmatched. Germline-derived CDR1 and CDR2 are MDHEN and SYDVKM. This CDR3 has 14 residues. CDR3 loop: CASSLQGAREKLFF. The CDR3 bases are TGTGCCAGCAGTTTACAGGGGGCGCGTGAAAAACTGTTTTTT.

This clone was recorded a few times. The rearrangement joins TRBV27 to TRBJ1-2; D is unclear. CDR3 size: 16 residues. Germline V lookup: CDR1 MNHEY, CDR2 SMNVEV (reference sequence). Trimming shortened V by 1 base and J by 7 bases, and 19 bases separated the two germline ends. This CDR3 reads CASSLYPDAVLAGYTF. CDR3 sequence (DNA): TGTGCCAGCAGTTTATACCCGGACGCCGTCCTGGCTGGCTACACCTTC.

Here the CDR3 reads CASSLGGVGPGTEAFF. CDR3 bases: TGTGCCAGCAGCTTGGGGGGTGTGGGGCCGGGCACTGAAGCTTTCTTT. J is TRBJ1-1 and V is TRBV5-4; tentatively, D is TRBD1 (5 bases). Deletions cut 0 bases from V and 4 bases from J, with 16 bases between. CDR1 SGHNT and CDR2 YYREEE come from the germline V gene (reference sequence). This CDR3 has 16 amino acids.

This clone was seen a handful of times. The chain employs TRBV7-2 and TRBJ1-4; D is uncertain. The CDR3 is made up of 13 amino acids. Germline-derived CDR1 and CDR2 are SGHTA and FQGNSA. Trimming took off 3 bases at V and 8 bases at J, with 10 bases between the two ends. The CDR3: CASSFRAGEKLFF. CDR3 sequence (DNA): TGTGCCAGCAGCTTTCGGGCGGGCGAAAAACTGTTTTTT.

The rearrangement uses TRBV15 and TRBJ2-7; no clear D. The CDR3 is 13 amino acids. Germline loops: CDR1 LNHNV, CDR2 YYDKDF (reference sequence). Trimming removed 1 base at V and 0 bases at J, with 4 bases between. The CDR3 coding sequence is TGTGCCACCAGCAGAGGGTCCTCCTACGAGCAGTACTTC. Amino acids: CATSRGSSYEQYF.

CDR3 protein: CASSRGTGEYGYTF. The CDR3 nucleotides are TGTGCCAGCAGTCGAGGGACAGGGGAGTATGGCTACACCTTC. The chain recombines TRBV6-6 with TRBJ1-2; 10 bases line up with TRBD1. Germline V gene sequence: CDR1 MNHNY, CDR2 SVGAGI (reference sequence). The CDR3 consists of 14 residues. Germline trimming cut 5 bases from V and 5 bases from J; bases unmatched to any gene: 5.

The CDR3 protein is CASSQYAGTTHTEAFF. Here the CDR3 DNA reads TGTGCCAGCAGCCAATACGCCGGGACGACACACACTGAAGCTTTCTTT. The V call is TRBV6-6, the J call TRBJ1-1, with D possibly being TRBD1 (5 bases). V was shortened by 6 bases and J by 3 bases, with 20 bases between the two germline ends. This CDR3 has 16 amino acids. CDR1 and CDR2 (germline): MNHNY, SVGAGI (reference sequence).

There are a few counts of this clone. This sequence joins TRBV28 and TRBJ2-1, with D tentatively TRBD2 (5 bases). Per the germline V gene, CDR1 is MDHEN and CDR2 is SYDVKM. CDR3 length equals 12 residues. The V gene lost 8 bases and the J gene lost 9 bases, with 14 bases spanning the gap. Here the CDR3 DNA reads TGTGCCAGCCATCACGGGGTCGGTGAGCAGTTCTTC. Translating it yields CASHHGVGEQFF.

V gene TRBV7-8 combines with J gene TRBJ2-2, with 10 bases identical to TRBD2. Germline-derived CDR1 and CDR2 are SGHVS and FQNEAQ. The CDR3 is 18 residues long. The ends lost 5 bases at V and 6 bases at J; junction bases unmatched: 15. The CDR3 region is CASSPIGGPLAGSGELFF. DNA of the CDR3: TGTGCCAGCAGCCCCATCGGGGGCCCACTAGCGGGATCCGGGGAGCTGTTTTTT. Supplemented by reference TRBV7-8 and TRBJ2-2, the full variable domain reads GAGVSQSPRYKVAKRGQDVALRCDPISGHVSLFWYQQALGQGPEFLTYFQNEAQLDKSGLPSDRFFAERPEGSVSTLKIQRTQQEDSAVYLCASSPIGGPLAGSGELFFGEGSRLTVL.

This chain connects TRBV6-6 to TRBJ1-2, with 8 positions matching TRBD1. The J segment lost 4 bases and the V segment lost 8 bases, leaving 6 bases of the junction unmatched. This CDR3 is built from 13 residues. Per germline, CDR1 MNHNY and CDR2 SVGAGI (reference sequence). CDR3: CASARGTGYGYTF. CDR3 nucleotide sequence: TGTGCCAGCGCGCGGGGGACAGGCTATGGCTACACCTTC.

The chain employs TRBV6-5 and TRBJ2-1; D call uncertain. V gave up 2 bases and J gave up 8 bases, with 10 bases separating them. This CDR3 is built from 13 residues. The germline gives CDR1 MNHEY, CDR2 SVGAGI. This CDR3 reads CASSYDVADEQFF. In nucleotides, the CDR3 is TGTGCCAGCAGTTACGACGTTGCGGATGAGCAGTTCTTC.

In this sample, this clone turned up a few times. The chain employs TRBV4-3 and TRBJ2-3, with TRBD2 as a possible D gene (5 bases). This CDR3 contains 15 residues. Germline assignment: CDR1 LGHNA and CDR2 YSLEER. Trimming cost V 4 bases and J 4 bases, with 15 bases left between them. CDR3: CASSLKIALADTQYF. The CDR3 region has the DNA TGCGCCAGCAGCCTTAAGATAGCGTTGGCAGATACGCAGTATTTT.